This TCR beta chain was captured by sequencing in a study of cytomegalovirus exposure and HLA in healthy donors. Study conclusions and caveats: Donors were assumed by presence/absence analyses to have roughly uniform sequencing depth.

With respect to this clone: Its antigen is unidentified.

Primers included in the PCR were 60 Vbeta and 13 Jbeta primers. Sequenced by immunoSEQ multiplex PCR; TCRdb stores in-frame clones only, minus some. The sample consists of 200,000 to 250,000 clones, around 80% of them appearing once. The specimen was PBMCs. This receptor was obtained from a woman aged 60-70 years in good health and CMV-seropositive.

The CDR3 spells CASSFGQGWSGANVLTF. CDR3 nucleotide sequence: TGTGCCAGCAGCTTCGGACAGGGGTGGTCTGGGGCCAACGTCCTGACTTTC. This chain joins TRBV5-4 and TRBJ2-6, with 9 bases aligning to TRBD1. Germline trimming cut 2 bases from V and 1 base from J; bases unmatched to any gene: 4. The V gene's germline CDR1 is SGHNT and CDR2 YYREEE (reference sequence). The CDR3 extends over 17 amino acids.